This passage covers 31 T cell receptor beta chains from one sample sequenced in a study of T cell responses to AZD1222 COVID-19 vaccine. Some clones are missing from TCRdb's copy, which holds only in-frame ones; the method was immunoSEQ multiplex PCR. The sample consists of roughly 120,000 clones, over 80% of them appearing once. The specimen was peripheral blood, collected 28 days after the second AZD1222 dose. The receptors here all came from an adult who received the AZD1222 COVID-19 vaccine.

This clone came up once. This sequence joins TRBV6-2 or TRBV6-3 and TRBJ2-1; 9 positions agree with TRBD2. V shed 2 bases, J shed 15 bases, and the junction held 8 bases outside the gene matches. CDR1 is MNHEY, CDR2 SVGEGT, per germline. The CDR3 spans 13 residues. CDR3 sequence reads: CASSYPEAGGPFF. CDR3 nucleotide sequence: TGTGCCAGCAGTTACCCGGAAGCGGGAGGCCCGTTCTTC.

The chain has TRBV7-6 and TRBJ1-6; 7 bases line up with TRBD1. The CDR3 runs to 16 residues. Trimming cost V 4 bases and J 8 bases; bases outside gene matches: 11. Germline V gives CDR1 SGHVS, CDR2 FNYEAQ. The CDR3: CASSSRPAGGDSPLHF. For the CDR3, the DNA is TGTGCCAGCAGCTCCCGACCCGCAGGGGGAGATTCACCCCTCCACTTT.

The CDR3 coding sequence is TGTGCCAGCAGCCCCAGTCGGGGATACGAGCAGTACTTC. This encodes CASSPSRGYEQYF. The chain employs TRBV7-2 and TRBJ2-7, with D possibly being TRBD2 (5 bases). CDR3 length: 13 amino acids. The germline V gene encodes CDR1 SGHTA and CDR2 FQGNSA. V lost 5 bases and J lost 4, with 12 bases in between.

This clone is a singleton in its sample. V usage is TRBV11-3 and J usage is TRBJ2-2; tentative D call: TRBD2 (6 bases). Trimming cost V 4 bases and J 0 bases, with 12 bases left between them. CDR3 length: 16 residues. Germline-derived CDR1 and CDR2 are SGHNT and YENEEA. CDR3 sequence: CASSYFGGSNTGELFF. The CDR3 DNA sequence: TGTGCCAGCAGCTACTTTGGGGGGTCGAACACCGGGGAGCTGTTTTTT.

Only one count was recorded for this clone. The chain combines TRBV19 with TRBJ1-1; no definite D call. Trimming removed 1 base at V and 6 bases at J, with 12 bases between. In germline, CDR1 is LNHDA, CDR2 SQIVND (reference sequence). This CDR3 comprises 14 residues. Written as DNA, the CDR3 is TGTGCCAGTAGTATAGGTGGTTCAATGGCTGAAGCTTTCTTT. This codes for CASSIGGSMAEAFF.

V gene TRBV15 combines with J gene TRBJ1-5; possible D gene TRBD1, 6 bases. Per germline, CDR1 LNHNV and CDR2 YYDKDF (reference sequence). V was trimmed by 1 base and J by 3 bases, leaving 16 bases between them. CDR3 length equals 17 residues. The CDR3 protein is CATSRADRPIHNQPQHF. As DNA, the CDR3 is TGTGCCACCAGCAGAGCGGACAGACCGATCCACAATCAGCCCCAGCATTTT.

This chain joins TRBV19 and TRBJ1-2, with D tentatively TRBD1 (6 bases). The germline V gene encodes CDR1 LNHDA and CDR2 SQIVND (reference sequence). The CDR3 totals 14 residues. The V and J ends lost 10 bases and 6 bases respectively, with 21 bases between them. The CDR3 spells CATKPQGRVDGYTF. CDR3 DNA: TGTGCCACCAAACCACAGGGTAGGGTCGATGGCTACACCTTC.

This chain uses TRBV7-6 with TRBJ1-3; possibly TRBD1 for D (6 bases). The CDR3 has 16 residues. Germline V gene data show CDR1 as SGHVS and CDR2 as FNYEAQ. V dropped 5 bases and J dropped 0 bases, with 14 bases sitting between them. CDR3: CASSQSTGTSGNTIYF. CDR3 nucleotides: TGTGCCAGCAGCCAATCGACAGGCACCTCTGGAAACACCATATATTTT.

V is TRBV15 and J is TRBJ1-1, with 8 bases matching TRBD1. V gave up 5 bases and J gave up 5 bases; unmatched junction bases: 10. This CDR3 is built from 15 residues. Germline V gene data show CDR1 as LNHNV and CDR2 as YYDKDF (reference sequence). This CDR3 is CATSPYGQGATEAFF. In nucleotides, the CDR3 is TGTGCCACCAGCCCTTACGGCCAGGGGGCGACTGAAGCTTTCTTT.

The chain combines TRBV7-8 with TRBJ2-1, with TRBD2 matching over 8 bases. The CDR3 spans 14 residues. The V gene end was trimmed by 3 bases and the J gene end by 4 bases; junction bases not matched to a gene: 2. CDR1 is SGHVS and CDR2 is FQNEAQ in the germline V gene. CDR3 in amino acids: CASSFLAGYNEQFF. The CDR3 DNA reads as TGTGCCAGCAGCTTCTTAGCGGGATACAATGAGCAGTTCTTC.

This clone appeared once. CDR3 sequence (DNA): TGTGCCAGCAGTTTATGGGACTCGAACTATGGCTACACCTTC. Translated, it gives CASSLWDSNYGYTF. The J gene is TRBJ1-2, the V gene TRBV28; D gene uncertain. Trimming removed 0 bases at V and 2 bases at J, with 7 bases between. Germline loops: CDR1 MDHEN, CDR2 SYDVKM. The CDR3 is made up of 14 amino acids.

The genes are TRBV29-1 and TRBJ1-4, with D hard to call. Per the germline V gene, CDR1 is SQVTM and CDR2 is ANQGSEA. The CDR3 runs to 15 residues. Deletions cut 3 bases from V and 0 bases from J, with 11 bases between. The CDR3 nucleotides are TGCAGCGTTGAGATTCGGGAAGCAACTAATGAAAAACTGTTTTTT. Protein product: CSVEIREATNEKLFF.

The CDR3 sequence: CASRQQGYSTKETQYF. In nucleotides, the CDR3 is TGTGCCAGTAGACAACAGGGGTATTCTACTAAAGAGACCCAGTACTTC. J is TRBJ2-5 and V is TRBV19, with 7 bases lining up with TRBD1. The CDR3 is made up of 16 amino acids. Per germline, CDR1 LNHDA and CDR2 SQIVND (reference sequence). With 6 bases clipped from V and 3 bases from J, the junction kept 13 bases outside the gene matches. Supplemented by reference TRBV19 and TRBJ2-5, the full variable domain reads DGGITQSPKYLFRKEGQNVTLSCEQNLNHDAMYWYRQDPGQGLRLIYYSQIVNDFQKGDIAEGYSVSREKKESFPLTVTSAQKNPTAFYLCASRQQGYSTKETQYFGPGTRLLVL.

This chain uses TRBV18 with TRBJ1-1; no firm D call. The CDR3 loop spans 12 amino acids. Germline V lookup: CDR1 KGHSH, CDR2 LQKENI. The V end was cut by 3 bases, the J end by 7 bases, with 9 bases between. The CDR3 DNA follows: TGTGCCAGCTCACCGCCAGGCTATGAAGCTTTCTTT. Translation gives CASSPPGYEAFF.

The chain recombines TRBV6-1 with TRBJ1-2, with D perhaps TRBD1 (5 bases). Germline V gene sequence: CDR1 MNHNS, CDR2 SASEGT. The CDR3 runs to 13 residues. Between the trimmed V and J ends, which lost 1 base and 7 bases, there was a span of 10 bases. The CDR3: CASSEEWGRGYTF. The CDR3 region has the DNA TGTGCCAGCAGTGAAGAATGGGGACGTGGCTACACCTTC.

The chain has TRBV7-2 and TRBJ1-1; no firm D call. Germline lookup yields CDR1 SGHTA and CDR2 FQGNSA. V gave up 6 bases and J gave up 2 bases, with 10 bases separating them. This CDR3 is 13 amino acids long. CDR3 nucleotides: TGTGCCAGCAGACTAACCATTAACACTGAAGCTTTCTTT. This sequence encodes CASRLTINTEAFF.

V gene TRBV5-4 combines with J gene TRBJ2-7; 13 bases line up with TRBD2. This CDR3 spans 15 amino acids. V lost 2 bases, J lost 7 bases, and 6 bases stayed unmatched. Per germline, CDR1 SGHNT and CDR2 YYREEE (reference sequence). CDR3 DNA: TGTGCCAGCAGCTTACTAGCGGGGGGGCCGGGTGAGCAGTACTTC. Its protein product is CASSLLAGGPGEQYF.

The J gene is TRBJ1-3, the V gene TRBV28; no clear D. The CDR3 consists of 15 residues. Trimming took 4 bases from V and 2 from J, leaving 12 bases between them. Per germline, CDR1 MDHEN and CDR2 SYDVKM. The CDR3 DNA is TGTGCCAGCAGTTCCCCTACGGGGACTGGAAACACCATATATTTT. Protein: CASSSPTGTGNTIYF. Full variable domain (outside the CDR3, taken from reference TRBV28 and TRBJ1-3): DVKVTQSSRYLVKRTGEKVFLECVQDMDHENMFWYRQDPGLGLRLIYFSYDVKMKEKGDIPEGYSVSREKKERFSLILESASTNQTSMYLCASSSPTGTGNTIYFGEGSWLTVV.

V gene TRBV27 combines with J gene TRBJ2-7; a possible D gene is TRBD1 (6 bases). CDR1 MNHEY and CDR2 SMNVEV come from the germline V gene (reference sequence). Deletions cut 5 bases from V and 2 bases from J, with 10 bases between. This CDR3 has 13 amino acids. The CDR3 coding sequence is TGTGCCAGCAGTCCGGGACACCCCTACGAGCAGTACTTC. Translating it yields CASSPGHPYEQYF.

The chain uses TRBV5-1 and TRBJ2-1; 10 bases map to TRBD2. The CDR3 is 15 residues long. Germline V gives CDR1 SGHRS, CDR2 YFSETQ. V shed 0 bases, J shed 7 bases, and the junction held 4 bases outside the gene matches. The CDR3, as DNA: TGCGCCAGCAGCTTGGTCGGGACTAGCGAAAATGAGCAGTTCTTC. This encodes CASSLVGTSENEQFF.

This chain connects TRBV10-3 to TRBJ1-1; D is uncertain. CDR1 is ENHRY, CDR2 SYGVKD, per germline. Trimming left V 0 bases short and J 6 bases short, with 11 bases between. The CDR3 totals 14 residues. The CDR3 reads CAISESVRSPEAFF. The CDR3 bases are TGTGCCATCAGTGAGTCAGTTAGAAGCCCTGAAGCTTTCTTT.

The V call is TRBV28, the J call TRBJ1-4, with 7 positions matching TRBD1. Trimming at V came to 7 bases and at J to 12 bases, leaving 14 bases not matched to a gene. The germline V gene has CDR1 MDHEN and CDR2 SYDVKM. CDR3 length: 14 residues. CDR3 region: CASTRQGLFGELFF. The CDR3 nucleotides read TGTGCCAGCACCAGACAGGGTTTATTCGGGGAACTGTTTTTT.

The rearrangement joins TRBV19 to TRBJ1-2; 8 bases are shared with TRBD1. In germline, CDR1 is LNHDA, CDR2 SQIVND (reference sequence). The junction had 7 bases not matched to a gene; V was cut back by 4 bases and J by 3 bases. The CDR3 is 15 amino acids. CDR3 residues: CASSTTGQGDYGYTF. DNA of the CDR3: TGTGCCAGTAGTACGACCGGACAGGGCGACTATGGCTACACCTTC. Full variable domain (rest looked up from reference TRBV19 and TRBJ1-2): DGGITQSPKYLFRKEGQNVTLSCEQNLNHDAMYWYRQDPGQGLRLIYYSQIVNDFQKGDIAEGYSVSREKKESFPLTVTSAQKNPTAFYLCASSTTGQGDYGYTFGSGTRLTVV.

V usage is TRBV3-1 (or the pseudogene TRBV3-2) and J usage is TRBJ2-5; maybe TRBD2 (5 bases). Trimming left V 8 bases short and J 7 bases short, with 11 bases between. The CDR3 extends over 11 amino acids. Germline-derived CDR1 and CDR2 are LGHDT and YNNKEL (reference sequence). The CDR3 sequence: CASGLKGTQYF. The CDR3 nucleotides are TGTGCCAGCGGACTCAAGGGGACCCAGTACTTC.

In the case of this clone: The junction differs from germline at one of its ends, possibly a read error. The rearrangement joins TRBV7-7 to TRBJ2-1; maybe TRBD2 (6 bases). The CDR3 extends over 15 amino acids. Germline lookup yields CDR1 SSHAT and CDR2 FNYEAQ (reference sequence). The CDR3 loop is CASSLGGPDYNEQFF. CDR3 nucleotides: TGTGCTAGCAGCCTAGGAGGGCCTGACTACAATGAGCAGTTCTTC.

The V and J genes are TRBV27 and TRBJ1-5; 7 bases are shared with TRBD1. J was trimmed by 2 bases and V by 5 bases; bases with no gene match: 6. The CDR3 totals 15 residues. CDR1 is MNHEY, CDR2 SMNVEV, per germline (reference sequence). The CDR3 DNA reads TGTGCCAGCAGTCCCGGGACAGTTGGCAATCAGCCCCAGCATTTT. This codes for CASSPGTVGNQPQHF.

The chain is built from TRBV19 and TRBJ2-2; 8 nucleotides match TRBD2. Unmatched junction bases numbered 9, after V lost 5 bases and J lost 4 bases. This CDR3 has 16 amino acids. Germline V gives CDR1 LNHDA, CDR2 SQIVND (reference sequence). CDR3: CASSVWDSGVTGELFF. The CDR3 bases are TGTGCCAGTAGTGTATGGGATAGCGGGGTCACCGGGGAGCTGTTTTTT.

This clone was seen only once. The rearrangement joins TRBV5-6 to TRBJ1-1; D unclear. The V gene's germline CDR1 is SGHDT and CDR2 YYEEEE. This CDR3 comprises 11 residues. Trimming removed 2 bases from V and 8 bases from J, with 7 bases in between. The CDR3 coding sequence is TGTGCCAGCAGCTTTGATCAAGAAGCTTTCTTT. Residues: CASSFDQEAFF.

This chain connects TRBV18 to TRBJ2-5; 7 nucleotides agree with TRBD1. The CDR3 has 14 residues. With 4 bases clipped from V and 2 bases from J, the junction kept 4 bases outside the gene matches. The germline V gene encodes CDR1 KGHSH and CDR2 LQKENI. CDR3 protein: CASSRLQGQETQYF. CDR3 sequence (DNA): TGTGCCAGCTCACGGCTACAGGGGCAAGAGACCCAGTACTTC.

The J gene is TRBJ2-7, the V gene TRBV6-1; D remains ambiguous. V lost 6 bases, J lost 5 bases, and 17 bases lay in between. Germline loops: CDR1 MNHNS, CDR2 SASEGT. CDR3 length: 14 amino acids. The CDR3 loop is CASSPLPRIHEQYF. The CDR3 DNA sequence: TGTGCCAGCAGCCCCCTACCCCGGATCCACGAGCAGTACTTC.

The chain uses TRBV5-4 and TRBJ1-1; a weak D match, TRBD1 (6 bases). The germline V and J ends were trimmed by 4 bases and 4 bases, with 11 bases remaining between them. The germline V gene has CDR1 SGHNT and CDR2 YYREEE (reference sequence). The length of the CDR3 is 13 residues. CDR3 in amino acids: CASSTGRVTEAFF. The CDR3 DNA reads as TGTGCCAGCAGCACAGGGCGGGTCACTGAAGCTTTCTTT.